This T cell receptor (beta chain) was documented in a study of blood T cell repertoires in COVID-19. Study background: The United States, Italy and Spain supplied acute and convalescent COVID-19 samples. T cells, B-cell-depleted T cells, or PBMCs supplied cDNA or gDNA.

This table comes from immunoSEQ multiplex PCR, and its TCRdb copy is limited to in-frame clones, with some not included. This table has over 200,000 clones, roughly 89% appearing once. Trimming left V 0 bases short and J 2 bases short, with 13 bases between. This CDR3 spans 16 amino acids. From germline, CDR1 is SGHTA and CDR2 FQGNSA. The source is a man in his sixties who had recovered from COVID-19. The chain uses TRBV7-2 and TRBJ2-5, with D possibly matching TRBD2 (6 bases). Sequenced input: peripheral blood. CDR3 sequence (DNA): TGTGCCAGCAGCTTAGCGCTGGGGGGTGGGCAAGAGACCCAGTACTTC. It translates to CASSLALGGGQETQYF. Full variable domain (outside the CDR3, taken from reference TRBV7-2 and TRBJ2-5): GAGVSQSPSNKVTEKGKDVELRCDPISGHTALYWYRQSLGQGLEFLIYFQGNSAPDKSGLPSDRFSAERTGGSVSTLTIQRTQQEDSAVYLCASSLALGGGQETQYFGPGTRLLVL.